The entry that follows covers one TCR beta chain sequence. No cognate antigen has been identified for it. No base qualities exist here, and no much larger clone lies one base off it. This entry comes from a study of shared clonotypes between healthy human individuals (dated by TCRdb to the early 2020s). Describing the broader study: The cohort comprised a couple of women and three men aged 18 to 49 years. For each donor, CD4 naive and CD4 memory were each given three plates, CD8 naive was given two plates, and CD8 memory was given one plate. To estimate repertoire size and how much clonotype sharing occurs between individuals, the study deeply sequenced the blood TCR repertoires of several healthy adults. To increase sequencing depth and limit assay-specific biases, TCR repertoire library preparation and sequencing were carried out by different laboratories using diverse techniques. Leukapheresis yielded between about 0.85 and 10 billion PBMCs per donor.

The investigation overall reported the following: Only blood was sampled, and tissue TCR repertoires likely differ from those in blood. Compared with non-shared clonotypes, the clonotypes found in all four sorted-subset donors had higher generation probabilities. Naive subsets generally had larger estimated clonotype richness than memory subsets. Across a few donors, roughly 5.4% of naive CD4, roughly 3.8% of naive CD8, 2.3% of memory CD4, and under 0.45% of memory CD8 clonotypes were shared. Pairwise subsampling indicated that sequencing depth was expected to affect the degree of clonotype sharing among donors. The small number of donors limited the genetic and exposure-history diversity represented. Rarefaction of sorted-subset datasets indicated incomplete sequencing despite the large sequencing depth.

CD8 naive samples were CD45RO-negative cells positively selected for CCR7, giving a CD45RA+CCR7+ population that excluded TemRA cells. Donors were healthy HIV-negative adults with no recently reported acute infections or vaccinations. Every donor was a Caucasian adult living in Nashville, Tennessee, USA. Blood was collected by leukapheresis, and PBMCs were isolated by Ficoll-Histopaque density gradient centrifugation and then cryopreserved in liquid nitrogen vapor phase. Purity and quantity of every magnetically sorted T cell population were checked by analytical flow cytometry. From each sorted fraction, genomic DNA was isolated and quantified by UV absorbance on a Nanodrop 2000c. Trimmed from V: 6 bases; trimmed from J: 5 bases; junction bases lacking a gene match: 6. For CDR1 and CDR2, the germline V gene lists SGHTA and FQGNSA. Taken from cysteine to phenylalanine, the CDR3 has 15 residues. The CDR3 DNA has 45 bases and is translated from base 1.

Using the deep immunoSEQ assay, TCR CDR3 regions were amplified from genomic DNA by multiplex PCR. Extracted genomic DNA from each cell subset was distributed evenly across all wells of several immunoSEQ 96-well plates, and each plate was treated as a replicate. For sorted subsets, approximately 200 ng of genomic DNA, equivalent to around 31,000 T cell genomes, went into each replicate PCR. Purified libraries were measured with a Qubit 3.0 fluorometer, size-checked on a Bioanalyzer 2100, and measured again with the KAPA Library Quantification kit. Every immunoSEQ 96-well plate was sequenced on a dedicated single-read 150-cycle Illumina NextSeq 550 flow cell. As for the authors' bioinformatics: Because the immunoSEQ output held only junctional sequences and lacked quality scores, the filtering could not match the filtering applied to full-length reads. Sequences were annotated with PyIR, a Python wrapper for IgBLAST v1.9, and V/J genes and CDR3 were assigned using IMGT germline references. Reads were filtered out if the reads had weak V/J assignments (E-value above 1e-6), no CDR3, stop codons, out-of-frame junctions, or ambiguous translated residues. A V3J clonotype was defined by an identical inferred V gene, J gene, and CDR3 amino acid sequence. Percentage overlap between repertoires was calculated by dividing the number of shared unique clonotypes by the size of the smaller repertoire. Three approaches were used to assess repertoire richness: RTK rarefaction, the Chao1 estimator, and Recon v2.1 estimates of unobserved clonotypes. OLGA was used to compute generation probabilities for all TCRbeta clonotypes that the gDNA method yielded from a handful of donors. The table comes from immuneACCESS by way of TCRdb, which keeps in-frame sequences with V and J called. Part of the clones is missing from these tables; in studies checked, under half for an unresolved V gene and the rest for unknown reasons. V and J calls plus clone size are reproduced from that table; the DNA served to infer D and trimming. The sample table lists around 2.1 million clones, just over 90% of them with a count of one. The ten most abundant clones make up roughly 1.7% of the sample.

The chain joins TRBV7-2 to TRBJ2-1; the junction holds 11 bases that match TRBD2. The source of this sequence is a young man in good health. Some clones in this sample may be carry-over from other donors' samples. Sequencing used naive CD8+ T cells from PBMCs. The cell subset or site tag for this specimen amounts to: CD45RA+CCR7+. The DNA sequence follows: TGTGCCAGCAGTCAGACTAGCGGGGTACACAATGAGCAGTTCTTC. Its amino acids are CASSQTSGVHNEQFF. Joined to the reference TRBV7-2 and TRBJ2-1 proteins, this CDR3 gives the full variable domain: GAGVSQSPSNKVTEKGKDVELRCDPISGHTALYWYRQSLGQGLEFLIYFQGNSAPDKSGLPSDRFSAERTGGSVSTLTIQRTQQEDSAVYLCASSQTSGVHNEQFFGPGTRLTVL.